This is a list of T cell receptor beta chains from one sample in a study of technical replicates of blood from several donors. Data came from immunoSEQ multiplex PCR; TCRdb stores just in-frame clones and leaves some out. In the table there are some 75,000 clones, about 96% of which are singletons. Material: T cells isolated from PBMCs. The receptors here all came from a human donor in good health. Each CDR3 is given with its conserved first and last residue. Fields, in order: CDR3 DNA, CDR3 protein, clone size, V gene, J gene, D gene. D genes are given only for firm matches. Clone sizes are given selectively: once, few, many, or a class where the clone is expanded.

TGTGCCAGCAGCTTACAAGCCAGGACTAGCGGTTCCTACGAGCAGTACTTC	CASSLQARTSGSYEQYF	.	TRBV27	TRBJ2-7	TRBD2
TGTGCCAGCAGCCACAGGGACGAGCAGTACTTC	CASSHRDEQYF	.	TRBV27	TRBJ2-7	.
TGTGCCAGCAGCTCCCGACAGGGCTATTCTTACGAGCAGTACTTC	CASSSRQGYSYEQYF	.	TRBV5-6	TRBJ2-7	TRBD1
TGCAGCGGAGTTCAGGGGGCGCGATTAGCTTTCTTT	CSGVQGARLAFF	.	TRBV29-1	TRBJ1-1	TRBD1
TGTGCCAGCAGCGTAGGGGATCGGGGTTCCTACGGAAACACCATATATTTT	CASSVGDRGSYGNTIYF	once	TRBV9	TRBJ1-3	.
TGTGCCTGGAGTGTACAAGGGGAGGGCACTGAAGCTTTCTTT	CAWSVQGEGTEAFF	.	TRBV30	TRBJ1-1	.
TGTGCCAGCAGCTTGGGACTACAAGAGACCCAGTACTTC	CASSLGLQETQYF	.	TRBV11-2	TRBJ2-5	TRBD2
TGTGCCAGCAGCTTAGGGGGACTAGGCTCCTACAATGAGCAGTTCTTC	CASSLGGLGSYNEQFF	.	TRBV7-3	TRBJ2-1	TRBD2
TGTGCCAGCAGCTTATCCCCGGCAGGAGGCTACACCTTC	CASSLSPAGGYTF	once	TRBV7-3	TRBJ1-2	.
TGTGCCACCAGTTTCAGCGTAGGGGGCCATGGGGCCAACGTCCTGACTTTC	CATSFSVGGHGANVLTF	.	TRBV15	TRBJ2-6	TRBD1
TGTGCCAGCAGCGTAGGTTCTAGCGGGAGAGATGAGCAGTTCTTC	CASSVGSSGRDEQFF	once	TRBV9	TRBJ2-1	TRBD2
TGTGCCAGCAGTTACTCAGTGGGGCAAAACATTCAGTACTTC	CASSYSVGQNIQYF	.	TRBV6-5	TRBJ2-4	.
TGTGCCAGCAGGGGTGGACAGGCACCCTCTACCAATGAAAAACTGTTTTTT	CASRGGQAPSTNEKLFF	.	TRBV2	TRBJ1-4	TRBD1
TGTGCCAGCAGCTCCATCTTCCTCGGGACAGTTATAAATGAAAAACTGTTTTTT	CASSSIFLGTVINEKLFF	once	TRBV7-9	TRBJ1-4	TRBD1
TGCGCCAGCAGCCAAGATACAGGGGGCTATCAGCCCCAGCATTTT	CASSQDTGGYQPQHF	.	TRBV4-1	TRBJ1-5	TRBD1
TGTGCCAGCAGTAACCCCTACTCCTACGAGCAGTACTTC	CASSNPYSYEQYF	.	TRBV28	TRBJ2-7	.
TGTGCCAGCAGTCGGACAGGGATCTATGGCTACACCTTC	CASSRTGIYGYTF	.	TRBV6-5	TRBJ1-2	TRBD1
TGTGCCAGCAGTTTTCTCCGACTTCATAGTACTAGCACAGATACGCAGTATTTT	CASSFLRLHSTSTDTQYF	.	TRBV27	TRBJ2-3	.
TGTGCCAGCAGCGAGATTTACAATGAGCAGTTCTTC	CASSEIYNEQFF	.	TRBV7-6	TRBJ2-1	.
TGTGCCAGCAGTTATCACAAAGGGGGTGGCTACACCTTC	CASSYHKGGGYTF	.	TRBV28	TRBJ1-2	.
TGCGCCAGCAGCCAAGCCCCGGGTACTAGCACAGATACGCAGTATTTT	CASSQAPGTSTDTQYF	.	TRBV4-1	TRBJ2-3	.
TGTGCCAGCAGGGATAGGGGTCAGACTTATTCCGGGGAGCTGTTTTTT	CASRDRGQTYSGELFF	.	TRBV2	TRBJ2-2	.
TGCGCCAGCAGCTTGGACGGCAGGGGGCGAGAAAAACTGTTTTTT	CASSLDGRGREKLFF	.	TRBV5-1	TRBJ1-4	TRBD1
TGTGCCAGCAGTCTAGCGGGAGGCCTGGGGGGGGAGCAGTACTTC	CASSLAGGLGGEQYF	.	TRBV28	TRBJ2-7	TRBD2
TGTGCCAGCAGCTTTGTGGGGGGGAGTGAAAAACTGTTTTTT	CASSFVGGSEKLFF	.	TRBV7-9	TRBJ1-4	.
TGTGCCAGCACCCAGGCCTCCTACGAGCAGTACTTC	CASTQASYEQYF	.	TRBV7-9	TRBJ2-7	.
TGTGCCAGCAGTGAGGGACCGGCGGGAGATTATACGCAGTATTTT	CASSEGPAGDYTQYF	.	TRBV6-4	TRBJ2-3	TRBD2